Following are 17 T cell receptor beta chains from one sample sequenced in a study of CD8+CD57+ T cells in acquired aplastic anemia. The template used for profiling TCR beta VDJ and CDR3 was genomic DNA. TCRdb reprocessed the reads with MiXCR, giving one entry per CDR3 protein. This table has 65,000 to 85,000 distinct CDR3 sequences, roughly half appearing once. Source material: sorted CD4+, CD8+, or CD8+CD57+ T cells (not recorded which) from PBMCs. Every receptor here comes from a human donor in good health, serving as a control.

This clonotype has just one count. Sequence at one end of the junction differs from germline and may be a read error. The chain employs TRBV2 and TRBJ1-2; TRBD1 is a possible D gene (5 bases). This CDR3 spans 12 amino acids. The germline gives CDR1 SNHLY, CDR2 FYNNEI. CDR3 sequence reads: CASNEGTREEFF. CDR3 in DNA: TGTGCCAGCAATGAGGGGACCAGGGAGGAGTTCTTC.

There are many counts of this clonotype. The chain carries TRBV14 and TRBJ2-7; 7 bases line up with TRBD1. The CDR3 is 14 residues long. Per germline, CDR1 SGHDN and CDR2 FVKESK. Trimming removed 5 bases from V and 0 bases from J; junction bases left unmatched: 4. CDR3 sequence (DNA): TGTGCCAGCAGCTTTAGGGACAGCTCCTACGAGCAGTACTTC. It yields the protein CASSFRDSSYEQYF.

This clonotype has just one count. The chain has TRBV11-1 and TRBJ2-5, with D possibly matching TRBD1 (6 bases). From germline, CDR1 is SGHAT and CDR2 FQDESV (reference sequence). The CDR3 is 15 residues long. Trimming stripped 4 bases from V and 5 bases from J, with 17 bases between. The CDR3, as DNA: TGTGCCAGCAGCTACTTACAGGGAAGGATTGAGACCCAGTACTTC. Encoded protein: CASSYLQGRIETQYF.

V is TRBV19 and J is TRBJ1-5; perhaps TRBD1 as D (5 bases). The CDR3 covers 15 residues. The germline CDR1 and CDR2 sequences are LNHDA and SQIVND (reference sequence). Trimming took 7 bases from V and 2 from J, leaving 15 bases between them. The CDR3 nucleotides read TGTGCCAGTACCCCGCCCGGGGGAGGCAATCAGCCCCAGCATTTT. Protein sequence: CASTPPGGGNQPQHF.

This clonotype was seen at least ten times. CDR3 DNA sequence: TGTGCCAGCAGCGTAGGGAACTCGGAGACCCAGTACTTC. Amino acid sequence: CASSVGNSETQYF. V usage is TRBV9 and J usage is TRBJ2-5; the D is unclear. Trimming pared 0 bases from V and 5 bases from J, leaving 8 bases between. This CDR3 has 13 amino acids. CDR1 is SGDLS, CDR2 YYNGEE, per germline.

The chain links TRBV10-3 to TRBJ2-7, with TRBD1 matching 9 bases. The CDR3 is made up of 14 amino acids. V was pared by 8 bases and J by 4 bases, with 9 bases of the junction left unmatched. Germline V gene sequence: CDR1 ENHRY, CDR2 SYGVKD. The CDR3 loop is CAIAVPGQGYEQYF. The CDR3 nucleotides are TGTGCCATCGCGGTTCCGGGACAGGGATACGAGCAGTACTTC.

This sequence joins TRBV7-6 and TRBJ2-3; D not certain. CDR3 length: 13 residues. CDR1 and CDR2 (germline): SGHVS, FNYEAQ. Between the trimmed V and J ends, which lost 8 bases and 2 bases, there was a span of 11 bases. CDR3 sequence reads: CASSSHPTDTQYF. CDR3 in DNA: TGTGCCAGCTCCTCCCATCCCACAGATACGCAGTATTTT.

In regard to this clonotype: The junction and the germline gene differ at one end; a read error may be behind it. This chain links TRBV15 with TRBJ2-1; D unclear. The germline V gene encodes CDR1 LNHNV and CDR2 YYDKDF (reference sequence). The length of the CDR3 is 13 residues. The CDR3 DNA is TGTGCCACCAGCAGCGTAGACAAGGACCAGCTTACTTTC. This encodes CATSSVDKDQLTF.

This clonotype was observed at least ten times. The V call is TRBV6-1, the J call TRBJ2-2, with TRBD2 matching over 8 bases. Germline CDR1 is MNHNS and CDR2 is SASEGT. V lost 7 bases, J lost 3 bases, and 7 bases stayed unmatched. The CDR3 runs 15 residues. The CDR3 coding sequence is TGTGCCAGCATCCAAACTAGCGGCGACACCGGGGAGCTGTTTTTT. Protein product: CASIQTSGDTGELFF.

The J gene is TRBJ2-7, the V gene TRBV15; the D is unclear. V gave up 0 bases and J gave up 0 bases, with 6 bases separating them. Germline V gene data show CDR1 as LNHNV and CDR2 as YYDKDF (reference sequence). CDR3 length equals 14 residues. CDR3 amino acids: CATSREPRSYEQYF. The CDR3 DNA is TGTGCCACCAGCAGAGAGCCTCGCTCCTACGAGCAGTACTTC.

The CDR3 nucleotides are TGTGCCAGCAGTCGGCTCGACCGGGTAGGTTCACTATGGGAGCAGTACTTC. This encodes CASSRLDRVGSLWEQYF. The V and J genes are TRBV6-4 and TRBJ2-7; D ambiguous. The CDR3 covers 17 residues. V shed 5 bases and J shed 7 bases, with 27 bases lying between them. The germline CDR1 and CDR2 sequences are MRHNA and SNTAGT.

This clonotype was found a few times. This chain joins TRBV9 and TRBJ2-3; TRBD2 might be the D (5 bases). From germline, CDR1 is SGDLS and CDR2 YYNGEE. The CDR3 extends over 15 amino acids. V was pared by 3 bases and J by 6 bases, with 17 bases between. For the CDR3, the DNA is TGTGCCAGCAGCGATACTAGACGGAGCTACGATACGCAGTATTTT. It encodes CASSDTRRSYDTQYF.

Many counts were recorded for this clonotype. It may be a read error: a sequence one base away is much more abundant. The rearrangement links TRBV5-4 to TRBJ2-7; D is possibly TRBD1 (6 bases). Per the germline V gene, CDR1 is SGHNT and CDR2 is YYREEE (reference sequence). The CDR3 is 13 amino acids. In nucleotides, the CDR3 is TGTGCCAGCAGCTTGCAGGGGTCAGGCGAGCAGTGCTTC. This translates into CASSLQGSGEQCF. Complete variable domain (other parts from reference TRBV5-4 and TRBJ2-7): ETGVTQSPTHLIKTRGQQVTLRCSSQSGHNTVSWYQQALGQGPQFIFQYYREEENGRGNFPPRFSGLQFPNYSSELNVNALELDDSALYLCASSLQGSGEQCFGPGTRLTVT.

The genes are TRBV19 and TRBJ1-4, with D possibly matching TRBD1 (5 bases). V lost 6 bases, J lost 2 bases, and 13 bases lay in between. The CDR3 has 15 residues. Germline lookup yields CDR1 LNHDA and CDR2 SQIVND (reference sequence). CDR3 in amino acids: CASRRDSLTNEKLFF. As DNA, the CDR3 is TGTGCCAGTAGGCGTGACAGCCTCACTAATGAAAAACTGTTTTTT.

The gene calls are TRBV19 and TRBJ2-7, with 10 bases fitting TRBD1. The CDR3 extends over 14 amino acids. The J segment lost 7 bases and the V segment lost 7 bases, leaving 10 bases of the junction unmatched. Germline V gene data show CDR1 as LNHDA and CDR2 as SQIVND (reference sequence). In DNA, the CDR3 is TGTGCCAGTAATGGACAGGGGGAAGTGAGTGAGCAGTACTTC. Translating it yields CASNGQGEVSEQYF.

This clonotype was recorded many times. The V and J genes are TRBV6-4 and TRBJ2-7; D call uncertain. Germline V gives CDR1 MRHNA, CDR2 SNTAGT. This CDR3 has 11 residues. V lost 6 bases and J 2 bases, leaving 5 bases between the germline ends. The DNA of the CDR3 is TGTGCCAGCAGAGTGGCCTACGAGCAGTACTTC. Protein sequence: CASRVAYEQYF.

This clonotype was recorded only once. The chain recombines TRBV25-1 with TRBJ1-4, with D tentatively TRBD1 (5 bases). The CDR3 has 11 residues. V was shortened by 3 bases and J by 13 bases, with 9 bases between the two germline ends. CDR1 MGHDK and CDR2 SYGVNS come from the germline V gene. CDR3 sequence reads: CASSDSGGLFF. The CDR3 DNA follows: TGTGCCAGCAGTGACTCCGGGGGACTGTTTTTT. Variable domain in full (rest from reference TRBV25-1 and TRBJ1-4): EADIYQTPRYLVIGTGKKITLECSQTMGHDKMYWYQQDPGMELHLIHYSYGVNSTEKGDLSSESTVSRIRTEHFPLTLESARPSHTSQYLCASSDSGGLFFGSGTQLSVL.